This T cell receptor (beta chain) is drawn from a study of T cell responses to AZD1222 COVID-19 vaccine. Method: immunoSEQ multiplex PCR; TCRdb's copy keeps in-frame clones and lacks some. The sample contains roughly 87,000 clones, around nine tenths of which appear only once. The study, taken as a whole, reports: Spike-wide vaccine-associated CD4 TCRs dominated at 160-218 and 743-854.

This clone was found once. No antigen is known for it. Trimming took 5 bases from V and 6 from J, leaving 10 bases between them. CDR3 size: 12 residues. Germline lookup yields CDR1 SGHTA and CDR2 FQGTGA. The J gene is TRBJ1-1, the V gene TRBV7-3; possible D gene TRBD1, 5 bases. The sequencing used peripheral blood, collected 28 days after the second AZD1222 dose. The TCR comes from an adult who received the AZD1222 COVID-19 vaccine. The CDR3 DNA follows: TGTGCCAGCAGCCCCGACAGACCTGAAGCTTTCTTT. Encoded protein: CASSPDRPEAFF.